What follows are 12 T cell receptor beta chains derived from one specimen sequenced in a study of T cells after yellow fever vaccination. TCRdb used MiXCR to reprocess the 5' RACE reads, holding one entry per CDR3 protein. The sample consists of 400,000 to 450,000 distinct CDR3 sequences, 18% of them appearing once. The material sequenced was PBMCs, taken before the yellow fever booster vaccination. The source is a man aged 18 to 35 who received the YFV17D yellow fever vaccine.

This clonotype came up a few times. The V and J genes are TRBV6-2 or TRBV6-3 and TRBJ2-1; weak D call: TRBD1 (6 bases). Germline CDR1 is MNHEY and CDR2 is SVGEGT. With 1 base removed from V and 13 bases from J, the gap between germline ends came to 11 bases. The CDR3 loop spans 12 amino acids. The CDR3 sequence: CASSYYRVDQFF. The CDR3 nucleotides are TGTGCCAGCAGTTACTACAGGGTGGATCAGTTCTTC.

V is TRBV29-1 and J is TRBJ2-1; 12 nucleotides align to TRBD1. The CDR3 spans 13 residues. With V trimmed by 7 bases and J by 8 bases, 6 bases remained unmatched. From germline, CDR1 is SQVTM and CDR2 ANQGSEA. The CDR3 bases are TGCAGCGCTCTAGGGACAGGGGGCGATGAGCAGTTCTTC. Translated: CSALGTGGDEQFF.

The rearrangement links TRBV10-2 to TRBJ1-5, with 8 positions matching TRBD1. Germline values: CDR1 WSHSY, CDR2 SAAADI. V dropped 8 bases and J dropped 6; count of bases not matched to a gene: 6. This CDR3 is 13 amino acids long. The CDR3 sequence is CASRAGGLQPQHF. In DNA, the CDR3 is TGCGCCAGCCGGGCAGGGGGCCTTCAGCCCCAGCATTTT.

The CDR3 reads CASSRGGGPGELFF. The CDR3 nucleotides read TGCGCCAGCAGCCGCGGTGGGGGACCCGGGGAGCTGTTTTTT. The genes are TRBV4-3 and TRBJ2-2; D might be TRBD1 or TRBD2, each matching 5 bases. Germline V gene lookup returns CDR1 LGHNA and CDR2 YSLEER. This CDR3 is 14 amino acids long. V lost 4 bases and J lost 6, with 12 bases in between.

The CDR3 DNA is TGCGCCAGCAGCGACGACAGGGGCACAGATACGCAGTATTTT. This translates into CASSDDRGTDTQYF. The chain couples TRBV5-1 to TRBJ2-3, with 7 bases identical to TRBD1. The CDR3 contains 14 residues. J lost 1 base, V lost 4 bases, and 3 bases had no gene match. CDR1 is SGHRS, CDR2 YFSETQ, per germline.

In its sample, this clonotype was seen a few times. The rearrangement joins TRBV20-1 to TRBJ2-5, with a possible D match to TRBD1 (5 bases). This CDR3 has 14 residues. The germline CDR1 and CDR2 sequences are DFQATT and SNEGSKA (reference sequence). Deletions cut 0 bases from V and 2 bases from J, with 10 bases between. CDR3 nucleotides: TGCAGTGCTAGAGAAGACAGACCGCAAGAGACCCAGTACTTC. This translates into CSAREDRPQETQYF.

The sample holds many counts of this clonotype. V usage is TRBV29-1 and J usage is TRBJ2-5, with 10 nucleotides matching TRBD1. The trim removed 8 bases at V and 5 bases at J, leaving 11 bases unmatched. Germline assignment: CDR1 SQVTM and CDR2 ANQGSEA. CDR3 length equals 14 residues. For the CDR3, the DNA is TGCAGCATAGGGACAGGGGTAATTTCGGAGACCCAGTACTTC. Protein sequence: CSIGTGVISETQYF.

This chain links TRBV27 with TRBJ2-2; D is possibly TRBD2 (6 bases). With 4 bases removed from V and 1 base from J, the gap between germline ends came to 13 bases. CDR1 MNHEY and CDR2 SMNVEV come from the germline V gene (reference sequence). The CDR3 runs 16 residues. CDR3 region: CASSWRGPVNTGELFF. Written as DNA, the CDR3 is TGTGCCAGCAGTTGGAGGGGACCGGTGAACACCGGGGAGCTGTTTTTT.

This clonotype was observed a few times. This chain connects TRBV6-6 to TRBJ2-4; D gene unclear. Per germline, CDR1 MNHNY and CDR2 SVGAGI (reference sequence). The CDR3 is 14 amino acids. V shed 7 bases and J shed 0 bases, with 10 bases lying between them. CDR3 coding DNA: TGTGCCAGCACTCTGACTGAAGCCAAAAACATTCAGTACTTC. This translates into CASTLTEAKNIQYF.

V usage is TRBV4-1 and J usage is TRBJ1-1; D is unresolved. Trimming took 5 bases from V and 0 from J, leaving 13 bases between them. This CDR3 has 15 residues. Germline V gene sequence: CDR1 MGHRA, CDR2 YSYEKL. CDR3 coding DNA: TGCGCCAGCAGCACTCACCCGGGCCTGAACACTGAAGCTTTCTTT. It yields the protein CASSTHPGLNTEAFF.

This clonotype has only a few counts. The rearrangement joins TRBV18 to TRBJ1-2, with 7 bases aligning to TRBD1. The V gene's germline CDR1 is KGHSH and CDR2 LQKENI. The CDR3 extends over 15 amino acids. V gave up 4 bases and J gave up 6 bases; unmatched junction bases: 11. CDR3 sequence (DNA): TGTGCCAGCTCACGAACCGCAGGGGGAGCTGATGGCTACACCTTC. It is translated as CASSRTAGGADGYTF.

The rearrangement uses TRBV7-2 and TRBJ2-3; D remains unclear. V was cut by 4 bases and J by 2 bases, with 13 bases left in between. Germline-derived CDR1 and CDR2 are SGHTA and FQGNSA. The CDR3 spans 15 residues. This CDR3 is CASSYARLPTDTQYF. Written as DNA, the CDR3 is TGTGCCAGCAGCTACGCGCGTCTTCCCACAGATACGCAGTATTTT.